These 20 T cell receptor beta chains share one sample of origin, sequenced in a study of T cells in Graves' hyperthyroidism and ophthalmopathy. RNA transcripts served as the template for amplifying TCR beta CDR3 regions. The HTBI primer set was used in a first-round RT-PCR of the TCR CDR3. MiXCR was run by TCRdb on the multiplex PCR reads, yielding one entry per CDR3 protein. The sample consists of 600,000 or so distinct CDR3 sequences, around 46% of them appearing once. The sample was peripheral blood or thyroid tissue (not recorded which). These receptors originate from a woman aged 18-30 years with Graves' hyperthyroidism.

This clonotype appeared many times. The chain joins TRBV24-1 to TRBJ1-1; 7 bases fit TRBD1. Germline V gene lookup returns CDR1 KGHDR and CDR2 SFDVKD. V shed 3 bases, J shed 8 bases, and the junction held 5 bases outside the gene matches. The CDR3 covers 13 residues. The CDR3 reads CATSDTTGWEAFF. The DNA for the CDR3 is TGTGCCACCAGTGATACGACAGGGTGGGAAGCTTTCTTT.

For the CDR3, the DNA is TGTGCCACCAGTGATCTGTGGGGCGGCCGACAGAATGAGCAGTACTTC. Amino acid sequence: CATSDLWGGRQNEQYF. The chain combines TRBV24-1 with TRBJ2-7; D might be TRBD1 (5 bases). The CDR3 consists of 16 residues. With 3 bases removed from V and 7 bases from J, the gap between germline ends came to 21 bases. Looked up from germline, CDR1 is KGHDR and CDR2 is SFDVKD.

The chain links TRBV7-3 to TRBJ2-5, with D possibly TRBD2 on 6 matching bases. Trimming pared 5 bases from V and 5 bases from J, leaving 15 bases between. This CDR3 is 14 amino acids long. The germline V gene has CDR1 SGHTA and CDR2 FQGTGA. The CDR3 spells CASSPLAGRETQYF. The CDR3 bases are TGTGCCAGCAGCCCACTAGCAGGAAGGGAGACCCAGTACTTC. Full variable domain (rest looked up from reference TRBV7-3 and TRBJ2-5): GAGVSQTPSNKVTEKGKYVELRCDPISGHTALYWYRQSLGQGPEFLIYFQGTGAADDSGLPNDRFFAVRPEGSVSTLKIQRTERGDSAVYLCASSPLAGRETQYFGPGTRLLVL.

In DNA, the CDR3 is TGTGCCAGCAGCTTCCTAGGGACGGGACAGCGAACCCCTAATTCACCCCTCCACTTT. Translation: CASSFLGTGQRTPNSPLHF. The chain joins TRBV11-1 to TRBJ1-6; TRBD1 aligns across 7 bases. After removal of 3 bases from V and 6 bases from J, the junction contained 17 bases not matched to a gene. Germline-derived CDR1 and CDR2 are SGHAT and FQDESV (reference sequence). The CDR3 runs to 19 residues.

CDR3 residues: CASTPTAAHYEQYF. CDR3 bases: TGTGCCAGCACCCCTACCGCCGCCCACTACGAGCAGTACTTC. The chain uses TRBV7-9 and TRBJ2-7, with D uncertain. The CDR3 spans 14 residues. In germline, CDR1 is SEHNR, CDR2 FQNEAQ (reference sequence). Trimming shortened V by 7 bases and J by 3 bases, and 16 bases separated the two germline ends.

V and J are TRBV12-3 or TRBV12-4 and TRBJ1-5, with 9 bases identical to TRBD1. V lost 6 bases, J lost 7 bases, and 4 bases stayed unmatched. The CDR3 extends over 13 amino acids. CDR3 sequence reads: CASRTGTGQPQHF. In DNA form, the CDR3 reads TGTGCCAGCAGGACCGGGACAGGGCAGCCCCAGCATTTT.

The CDR3 DNA is TGTGCCAGCAGCGCCTGGGGGACACAAACGAACACTGAAGCTTTCTTT. Protein: CASSAWGTQTNTEAFF. The gene calls are TRBV9 and TRBJ1-1; possible D gene TRBD1, 6 bases. This CDR3 has 16 amino acids. CDR1 SGDLS and CDR2 YYNGEE come from the germline V gene. V lost 3 bases and J 1 base, leaving 16 bases between the germline ends.

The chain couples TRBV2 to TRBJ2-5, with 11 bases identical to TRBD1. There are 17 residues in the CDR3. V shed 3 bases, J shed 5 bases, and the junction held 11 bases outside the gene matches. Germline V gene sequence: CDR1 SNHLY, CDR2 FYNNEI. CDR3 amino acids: CASSDFLGQGASETQYF. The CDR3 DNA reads TGTGCCAGCAGTGATTTCCTAGGACAGGGGGCATCGGAGACCCAGTACTTC. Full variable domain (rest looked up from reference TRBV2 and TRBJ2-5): EPEVTQTPSHQVTQMGQEVILRCVPISNHLYFYWYRQILGQKVEFLVSFYNNEISEKSEIFDDQFSVERPDGSNFTLKIRSTKLEDSAMYFCASSDFLGQGASETQYFGPGTRLLVL.

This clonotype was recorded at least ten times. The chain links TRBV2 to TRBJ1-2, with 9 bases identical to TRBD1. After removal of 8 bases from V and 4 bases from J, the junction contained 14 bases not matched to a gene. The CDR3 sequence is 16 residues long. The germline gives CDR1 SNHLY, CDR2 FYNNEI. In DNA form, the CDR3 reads TGTGCCAGCTCACCCTCGGACAGGGGCGTAACCTATGGCTACACCTTC. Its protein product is CASSPSDRGVTYGYTF. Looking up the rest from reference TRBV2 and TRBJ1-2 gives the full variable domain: EPEVTQTPSHQVTQMGQEVILRCVPISNHLYFYWYRQILGQKVEFLVSFYNNEISEKSEIFDDQFSVERPDGSNFTLKIRSTKLEDSAMYFCASSPSDRGVTYGYTFGSGTRLTVV.

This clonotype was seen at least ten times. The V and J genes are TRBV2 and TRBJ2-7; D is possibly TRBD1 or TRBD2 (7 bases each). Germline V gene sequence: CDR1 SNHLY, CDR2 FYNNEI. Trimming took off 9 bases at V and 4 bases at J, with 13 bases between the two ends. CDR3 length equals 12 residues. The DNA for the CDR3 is TGTGCCAGTCGACAGGGAGGGTACGAGCAGTACTTC. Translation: CASRQGGYEQYF.

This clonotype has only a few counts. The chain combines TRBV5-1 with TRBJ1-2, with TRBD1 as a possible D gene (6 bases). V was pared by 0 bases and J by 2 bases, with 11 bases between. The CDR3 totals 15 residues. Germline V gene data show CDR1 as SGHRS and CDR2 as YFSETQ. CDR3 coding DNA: TGCGCCAGCAGCTTGGCAGGACAGTACAACTATGGCTACACCTTC. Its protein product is CASSLAGQYNYGYTF.

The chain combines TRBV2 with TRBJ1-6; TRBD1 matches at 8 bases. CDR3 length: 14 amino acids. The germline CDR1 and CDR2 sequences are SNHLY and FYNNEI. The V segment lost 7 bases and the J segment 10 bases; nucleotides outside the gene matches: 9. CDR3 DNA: TGTGCCAGCACTCCCTGGACAGGGTACTCACCCCTCCACTTT. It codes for CASTPWTGYSPLHF.

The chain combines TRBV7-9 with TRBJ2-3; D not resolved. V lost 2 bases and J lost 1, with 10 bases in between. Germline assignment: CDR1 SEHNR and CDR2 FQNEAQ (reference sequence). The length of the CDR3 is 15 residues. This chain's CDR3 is CASSLTYFGTDTQYF. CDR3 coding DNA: TGTGCCAGCAGCTTAACGTACTTCGGCACAGATACGCAGTATTTT.

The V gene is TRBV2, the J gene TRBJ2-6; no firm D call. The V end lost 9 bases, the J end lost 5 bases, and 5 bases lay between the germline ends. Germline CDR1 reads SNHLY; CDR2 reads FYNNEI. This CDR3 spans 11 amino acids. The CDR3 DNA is TGTGCCAGTAGCAGGGCCAACGTCCTGACTTTC. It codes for CASSRANVLTF.

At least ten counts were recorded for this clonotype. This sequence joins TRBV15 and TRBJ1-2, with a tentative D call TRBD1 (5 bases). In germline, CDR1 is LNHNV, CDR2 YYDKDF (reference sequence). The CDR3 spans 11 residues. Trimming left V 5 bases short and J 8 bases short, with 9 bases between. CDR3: CATSSGKGYTF. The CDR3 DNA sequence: TGTGCCACCAGCTCAGGGAAAGGCTACACCTTC.

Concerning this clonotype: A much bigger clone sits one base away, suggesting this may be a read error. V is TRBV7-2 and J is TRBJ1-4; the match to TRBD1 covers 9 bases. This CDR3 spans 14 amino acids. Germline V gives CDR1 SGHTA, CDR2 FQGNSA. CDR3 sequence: CASSHRGLNEKLVF. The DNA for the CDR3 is TGTGCCAGCAGTCACAGGGGGCTGAATGAAAAACTGGTTTTT.

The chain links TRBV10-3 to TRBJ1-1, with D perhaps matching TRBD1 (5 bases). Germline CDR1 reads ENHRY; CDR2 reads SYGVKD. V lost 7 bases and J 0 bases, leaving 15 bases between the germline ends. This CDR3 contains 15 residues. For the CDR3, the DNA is TGTGCCATCAAGGGGTCACGGGGGATGAACACTGAAGCTTTCTTT. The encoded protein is CAIKGSRGMNTEAFF.

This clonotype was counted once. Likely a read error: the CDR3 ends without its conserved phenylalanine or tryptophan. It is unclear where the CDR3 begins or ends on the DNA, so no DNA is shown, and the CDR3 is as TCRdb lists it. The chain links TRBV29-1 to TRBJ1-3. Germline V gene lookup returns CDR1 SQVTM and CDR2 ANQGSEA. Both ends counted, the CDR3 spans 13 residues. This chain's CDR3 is CSVRALSGNTTYL.

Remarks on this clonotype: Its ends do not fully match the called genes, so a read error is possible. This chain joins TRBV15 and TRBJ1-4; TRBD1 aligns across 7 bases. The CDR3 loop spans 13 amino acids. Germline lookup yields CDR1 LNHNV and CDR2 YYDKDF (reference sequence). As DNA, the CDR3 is TGCGCCACCAGCAGTCGACAGGGTGAAAAACTGTTTTTT. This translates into CATSSRQGEKLFF.

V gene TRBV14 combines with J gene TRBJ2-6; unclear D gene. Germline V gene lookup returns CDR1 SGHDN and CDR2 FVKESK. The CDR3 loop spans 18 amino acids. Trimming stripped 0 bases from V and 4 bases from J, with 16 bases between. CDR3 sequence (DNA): TGTGCCAGCAGCCAAGATCGGGCTGCCGCTGCAGGGGCCAACGTCCTGACTTTC. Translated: CASSQDRAAAAGANVLTF.